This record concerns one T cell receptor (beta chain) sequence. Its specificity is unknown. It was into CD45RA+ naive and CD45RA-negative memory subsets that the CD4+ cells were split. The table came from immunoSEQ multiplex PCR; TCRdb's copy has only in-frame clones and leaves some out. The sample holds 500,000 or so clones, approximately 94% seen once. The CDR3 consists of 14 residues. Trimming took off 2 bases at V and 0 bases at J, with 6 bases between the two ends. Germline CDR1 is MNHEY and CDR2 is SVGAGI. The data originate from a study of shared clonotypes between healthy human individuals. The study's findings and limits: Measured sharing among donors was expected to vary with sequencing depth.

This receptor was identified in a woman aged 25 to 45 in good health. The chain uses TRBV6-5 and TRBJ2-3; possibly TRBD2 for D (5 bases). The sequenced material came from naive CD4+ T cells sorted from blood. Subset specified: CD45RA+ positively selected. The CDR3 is CASSYKRSTDTQYF. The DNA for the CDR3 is TGTGCCAGCAGTTACAAGCGGAGCACAGATACGCAGTATTTT.